This T cell receptor beta chain appears in the sequencing data of a study of shared T cell receptors in the human thymus. Trimming removed 0 bases at V and 0 bases at J, with 12 bases between. Germline V CDR1 and CDR2: ENHRY, SYGVKD. The length of the CDR3 is 17 residues. Profiled with immunoSEQ multiplex PCR; TCRdb holds only in-frame clones, not every one. The sample includes approximately 730,000 clones, approximately 83% seen only once; the top ten take around 0.0094%. The same data also went into a second study, on human thymus T cells. From that study: Resected material from corrective heart surgery provided the thymus tissue analysed.

The origin of this receptor is a girl in the first two years of life with a congenital heart defect. V usage is TRBV10-3 and J usage is TRBJ1-3; the D gene is possibly TRBD1 (6 bases). The specimen sequenced was thymocytes. The CDR3 nucleotides read TGTGCCATCAGTGAGTCGGACAGCCGATTCTCTGGAAACACCATATATTTT. This sequence encodes CAISESDSRFSGNTIYF.